These 14 T cell receptor beta chains came from one sample sequenced in a study of PD-1 blockade in classical Hodgkin lymphoma. Some clones are missing from TCRdb's copy, which holds only in-frame ones; the method was immunoSEQ multiplex PCR. The profile covers about 98,000 clones, with 80% to 95% appearing a single time and roughly 3% taken by the ten largest. In every patient, relapse followed autologous stem cell transplantation, while exposure to brentuximab vedotin differed. The specimen was peripheral blood mononuclear cells (PBMCs), collected at baseline. The receptors derive from a human donor with classical Hodgkin lymphoma.

This clone appeared a single time. The chain has TRBV7-2 and TRBJ1-5, with D unclear. The CDR3 consists of 14 residues. V was clipped by 2 bases and J by 4 bases, with 9 bases between them. Germline lookup yields CDR1 SGHTA and CDR2 FQGNSA. DNA for the CDR3: TGTGCCAGCAGCTTAATCTACAAAAATCAGCCCCAGCATTTT. Its protein is CASSLIYKNQPQHF.

The table lists this clone with a count of one. The V call is TRBV10-2, the J call TRBJ2-1, with 8 bases identical to TRBD2. Germline values: CDR1 WSHSY, CDR2 SAAADI. Trimming cost V 0 bases and J 0 bases; bases outside gene matches: 4. The CDR3 has 17 amino acids. The CDR3 protein is CASSESTSGSSYNEQFF. The CDR3 nucleotides are TGCGCCAGCAGTGAGTCGACCAGCGGGAGCTCCTACAATGAGCAGTTCTTC.

The chain uses TRBV30 and TRBJ2-5; no definite D call. The DNA end favors TRBJ2-7, so the J call may be wrong. The germline gives CDR1 GTSNPN, CDR2 SVGIG (reference sequence). The CDR3 is 13 residues long. This CDR3 reads CAWSDPTPYEQYF. The CDR3 DNA reads as TGTGCCTGGAGTGACCCCACCCCCTACGAGCAGTACTTC.

The gene calls are TRBV20-1 and TRBJ2-3; D unresolved. The CDR3 covers 11 residues. The V gene's germline CDR1 is DFQATT and CDR2 SNEGSKA (reference sequence). Trimming left V 1 base short and J 6 bases short, with 5 bases between. CDR3 amino acids: CSARASDTQYF. Here the CDR3 DNA reads TGCAGTGCTAGAGCGTCGGATACGCAGTATTTT.

This chain joins TRBV18 and TRBJ1-2; 10 nucleotides line up with TRBD1. The CDR3 contains 19 residues. V shed 3 bases and J 8 bases; nucleotides not matched to a gene: 21. CDR1 KGHSH and CDR2 LQKENI come from the germline V gene. The CDR3 DNA reads as TGTGCCAGCTCACCTACCTCACCGGGAGGACGACAGGGGGCGCGAGGCTACACCTTC. Protein sequence: CASSPTSPGGRQGARGYTF.

This sequence joins TRBV28 and TRBJ2-5; D gene unclear. Germline values: CDR1 MDHEN, CDR2 SYDVKM. Deletions cut 3 bases from V and 4 bases from J, with 6 bases between. This CDR3 contains 12 residues. This CDR3 reads CASSFPPETQYF. CDR3 in DNA: TGTGCCAGCAGTTTCCCACCAGAGACCCAGTACTTC.

In nucleotides, the CDR3 is TGTGCCAGCAGCTTAGGACAGGGGATAGATCAGCCCCAGCATTTT. Its translation: CASSLGQGIDQPQHF. This sequence joins TRBV7-8 and TRBJ1-5, with TRBD1 matching over 8 bases. The CDR3 covers 15 residues. With V trimmed by 1 base and J by 5 bases, 4 bases remained unmatched. Germline V CDR1 and CDR2: SGHVS, FQNEAQ.

The genes are TRBV10-3 and TRBJ1-5; tentatively, D is TRBD1 (5 bases). V shed 2 bases and J shed 8 bases, with 7 bases lying between them. CDR3 length: 12 residues. Germline V gives CDR1 ENHRY, CDR2 SYGVKD. The DNA for the CDR3 is TGTGCCATCAGTGAGGGGGGGGAGCCCCAGCATTTT. It is translated as CAISEGGEPQHF.

The V call is TRBV28, the J call TRBJ2-5, with D hard to call. This CDR3 has 14 amino acids. CDR1 MDHEN and CDR2 SYDVKM come from the germline V gene. V was pared by 6 bases and J by 4 bases, with 15 bases between. CDR3 sequence: CASSPSRSRETQYF. CDR3 in DNA: TGTGCCAGCAGCCCCTCTCGTAGTAGAGAGACCCAGTACTTC.

V gene TRBV27 combines with J gene TRBJ2-7; 8 nucleotides line up with TRBD2. The CDR3 runs to 13 residues. Germline-derived CDR1 and CDR2 are MNHEY and SMNVEV (reference sequence). The J segment lost 6 bases and the V segment lost 7 bases, leaving 8 bases of the junction unmatched. CDR3 sequence reads: CASTHSGSFEQYF. CDR3 DNA: TGTGCCAGCACCCACAGCGGGAGCTTCGAGCAGTACTTC.

The chain links TRBV9 to TRBJ1-3; D is undetermined. Deletions cut 4 bases from V and 0 bases from J, with 17 bases between. CDR1 is SGDLS, CDR2 YYNGEE, per germline. This CDR3 contains 17 residues. The CDR3 region has the DNA TGTGCCAGCAGCTCCCGTGGCAGGCACCTCTCTGGAAACACCATATATTTT. Translation gives CASSSRGRHLSGNTIYF.

This chain joins TRBV9 and TRBJ2-7, with unresolved D. Trimming cost V 1 base and J 3 bases, with 11 bases left between them. Germline V CDR1 and CDR2: SGDLS, YYNGEE. The CDR3 runs 14 residues. CDR3 coding DNA: TGTGCCAGCAGCGTAAGGACCTCAGACTACGAGCAGTACTTC. Residues: CASSVRTSDYEQYF.

This chain joins TRBV30 and TRBJ2-7; unclear D gene. The V end was cut by 4 bases, the J end by 7 bases, with 11 bases between. The V gene's germline CDR1 is GTSNPN and CDR2 SVGIG (reference sequence). The CDR3 is 11 amino acids. The CDR3 DNA follows: TGTGCCTGGATGGCCCGGTCAGAGCAGTACTTC. Encoded protein: CAWMARSEQYF.

This chain joins TRBV29-1 and TRBJ1-2; D uncertain. The V end lost 6 bases, the J end lost 0 bases, and 20 bases lay between the germline ends. CDR1 is SQVTM, CDR2 ANQGSEA, per germline. The CDR3 is made up of 16 amino acids. The CDR3 nucleotides read TGCAGCGTGACCCTTTTGATGGGCCCCCCTAACTATGGCTACACCTTC. This translates into CSVTLLMGPPNYGYTF.